This T cell receptor beta chain derives from a study of human T cells and chemical hapten exposure. Study context: Small discrepancies in pooled library volume mainly accounted for the varying TCR yields per sample.

This CDR3 has 13 residues. Trimming took off 6 bases at V and 8 bases at J, with 16 bases between the two ends. The germline gives CDR1 SGHTA, CDR2 FQGNSA. Each CDR3 protein gets one entry after TCRdb re-called the RACE reads with MiXCR. Of 65,000 to 95,000 distinct CDR3 sequences listed, around 9.3% are singletons. Regarding time point: healthy volunteer bleed at 6 weeks. It was unfractionated whole blood from which total RNA was extracted. Study observations and caveats: Counts of TCRs above 1 in 1000 frequency stayed unchanged with DPC sensitization.

As regards this clonotype: Its specificity is not known.

This TCR derives from a female donor in good health. Some clones in this sample may be carry-over from other donors' samples. The sample taken for sequencing was whole blood. The J gene is TRBJ1-2, the V gene TRBV7-2; tentative D call: TRBD1 (5 bases). Here the CDR3 DNA reads TGTGCCAGCAGGAAGGAATGGGGGTACGGCTACACCTTC. As protein: CASRKEWGYGYTF.